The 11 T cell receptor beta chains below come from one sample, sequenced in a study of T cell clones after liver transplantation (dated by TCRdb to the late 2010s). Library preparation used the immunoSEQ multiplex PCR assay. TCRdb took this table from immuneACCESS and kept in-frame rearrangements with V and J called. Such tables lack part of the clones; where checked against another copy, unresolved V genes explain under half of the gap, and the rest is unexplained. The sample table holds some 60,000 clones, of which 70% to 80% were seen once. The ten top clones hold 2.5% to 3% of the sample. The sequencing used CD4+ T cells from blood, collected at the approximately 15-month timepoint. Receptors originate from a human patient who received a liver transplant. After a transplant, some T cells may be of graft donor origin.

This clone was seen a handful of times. CDR3 sequence (DNA): TGCGCCAGCAGCCAAGAGGAGGCAGATACGCAGTATTTT. The encoded protein is CASSQEEADTQYF. The chain uses TRBV4-1 and TRBJ2-3, with D perhaps matching TRBD2 (5 bases). Germline values: CDR1 MGHRA, CDR2 YSYEKL. CDR3 size: 13 residues. Trimming cost V 0 bases and J 4 bases, with 5 bases left between them.

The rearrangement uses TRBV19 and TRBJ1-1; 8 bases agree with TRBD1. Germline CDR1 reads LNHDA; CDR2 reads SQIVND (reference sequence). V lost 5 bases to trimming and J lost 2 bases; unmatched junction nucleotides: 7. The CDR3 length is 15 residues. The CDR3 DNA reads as TGTGCCAGTAGTCTCCAGGGGGCGGACAACACTGAAGCTTTCTTT. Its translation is CASSLQGADNTEAFF.

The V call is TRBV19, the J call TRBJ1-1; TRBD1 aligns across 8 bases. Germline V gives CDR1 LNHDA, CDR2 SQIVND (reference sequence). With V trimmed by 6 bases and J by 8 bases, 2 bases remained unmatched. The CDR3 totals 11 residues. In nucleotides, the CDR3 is TGTGCCAGTAGAAACAGGGGGGAAGCTTTCTTT. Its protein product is CASRNRGEAFF.

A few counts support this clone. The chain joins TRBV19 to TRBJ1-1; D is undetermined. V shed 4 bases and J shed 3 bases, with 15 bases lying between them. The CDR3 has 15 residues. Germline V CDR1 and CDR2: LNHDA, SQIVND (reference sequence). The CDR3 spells CASSSGDEWDTEAFF. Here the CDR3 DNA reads TGTGCCAGTAGTAGCGGAGATGAGTGGGACACTGAAGCTTTCTTT.

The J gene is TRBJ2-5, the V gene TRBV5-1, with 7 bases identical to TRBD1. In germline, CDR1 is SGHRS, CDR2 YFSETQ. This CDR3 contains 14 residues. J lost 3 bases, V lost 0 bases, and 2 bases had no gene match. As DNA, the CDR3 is TGCGCCAGCAGCTTGGGGGGGACAGAAGAGACCCAGTACTTC. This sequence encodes CASSLGGTEETQYF.

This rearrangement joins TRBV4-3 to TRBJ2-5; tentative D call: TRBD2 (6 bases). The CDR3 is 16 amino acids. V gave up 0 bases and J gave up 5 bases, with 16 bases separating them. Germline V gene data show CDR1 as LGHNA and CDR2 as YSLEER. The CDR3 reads CASSQDRLSGRETQYF. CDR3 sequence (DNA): TGCGCCAGCAGCCAAGATCGGCTCTCGGGGAGGGAGACCCAGTACTTC.

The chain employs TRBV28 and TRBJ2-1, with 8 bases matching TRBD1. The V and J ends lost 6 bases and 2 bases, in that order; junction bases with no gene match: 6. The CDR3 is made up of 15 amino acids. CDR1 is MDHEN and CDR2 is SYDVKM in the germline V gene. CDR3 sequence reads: CASRPGTGAYNEQFF. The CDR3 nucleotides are TGTGCCAGCAGACCCGGGACAGGTGCCTACAATGAGCAGTTCTTC.

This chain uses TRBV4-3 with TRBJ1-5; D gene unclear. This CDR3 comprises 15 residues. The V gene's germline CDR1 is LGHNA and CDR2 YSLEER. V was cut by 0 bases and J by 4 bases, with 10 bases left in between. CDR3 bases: TGCGCCAGCAGCCAAGACCTTAGTCGAAATCAGCCCCAGCATTTT. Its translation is CASSQDLSRNQPQHF.

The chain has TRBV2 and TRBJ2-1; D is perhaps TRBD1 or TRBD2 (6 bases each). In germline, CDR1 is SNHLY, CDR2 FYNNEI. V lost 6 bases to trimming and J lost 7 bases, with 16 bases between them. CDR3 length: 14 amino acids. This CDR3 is CASSLGGLRNEQFF. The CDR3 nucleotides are TGTGCCAGCAGCCTAGGGGGGTTACGAAATGAGCAGTTCTTC.

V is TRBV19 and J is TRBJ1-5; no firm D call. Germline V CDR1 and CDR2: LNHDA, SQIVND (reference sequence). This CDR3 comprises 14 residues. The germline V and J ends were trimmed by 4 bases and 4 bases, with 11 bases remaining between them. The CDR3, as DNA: TGTGCCAGTAGTAACCGCGGCAAGAATCAGCCCCAGCATTTT. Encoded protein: CASSNRGKNQPQHF.

In nucleotides, the CDR3 is TGCGCCAGCAGCTTGGGCCTAAACAATGAGCAGTTCTTC. Translation gives CASSLGLNNEQFF. This rearrangement joins TRBV5-1 to TRBJ2-1; D call uncertain. The CDR3 runs to 13 residues. Per the germline V gene, CDR1 is SGHRS and CDR2 is YFSETQ. The V end lost 0 bases, the J end lost 5 bases, and 6 bases lay between the germline ends.